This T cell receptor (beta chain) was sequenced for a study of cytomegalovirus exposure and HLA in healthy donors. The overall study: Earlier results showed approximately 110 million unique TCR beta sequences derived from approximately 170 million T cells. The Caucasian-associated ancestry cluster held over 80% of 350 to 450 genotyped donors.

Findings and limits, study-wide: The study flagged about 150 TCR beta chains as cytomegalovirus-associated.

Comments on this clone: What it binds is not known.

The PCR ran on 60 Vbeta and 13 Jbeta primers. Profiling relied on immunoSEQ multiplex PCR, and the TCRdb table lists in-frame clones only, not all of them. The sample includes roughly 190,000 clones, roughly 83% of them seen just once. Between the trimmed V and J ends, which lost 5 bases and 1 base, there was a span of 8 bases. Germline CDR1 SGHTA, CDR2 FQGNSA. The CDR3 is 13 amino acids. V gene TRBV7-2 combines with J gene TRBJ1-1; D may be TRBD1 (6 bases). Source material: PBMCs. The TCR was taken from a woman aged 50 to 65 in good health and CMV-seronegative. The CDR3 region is CASSTGTNTEAFF. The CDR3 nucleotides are TGTGCCAGCAGCACAGGGACGAACACTGAAGCTTTCTTT. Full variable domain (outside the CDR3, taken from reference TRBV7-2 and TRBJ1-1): GAGVSQSPSNKVTEKGKDVELRCDPISGHTALYWYRQSLGQGLEFLIYFQGNSAPDKSGLPSDRFSAERTGGSVSTLTIQRTQQEDSAVYLCASSTGTNTEAFFGQGTRLTVV.